The 32 T cell receptor beta chains below were found in one sample sequenced in a study of cytomegalovirus exposure and HLA in healthy donors. With 60 Vbeta and 13 Jbeta primers, the PCR was carried out. Measured with immunoSEQ multiplex PCR; TCRdb has only the in-frame clones, and not every one. The table shows fewer than 250,000 clones, with under 90% occurring only once. The sequenced sample consisted of PBMCs. These receptors came from a human donor in good health.

The chain couples TRBV9 to TRBJ2-1; D is possibly TRBD2 (6 bases). In germline, CDR1 is SGDLS, CDR2 YYNGEE. The CDR3 length is 17 residues. The V gene lost 3 bases and the J gene lost 4 bases, with 20 bases spanning the gap. The CDR3 nucleotides read TGTGCCAGCAGCGAGGGAGGTTGGGGACGTGGTTACAATGAGCAGTTCTTC. Amino acids: CASSEGGWGRGYNEQFF.

The rearrangement joins TRBV28 to TRBJ2-1, with 8 bases lining up with TRBD2. The CDR3 totals 19 residues. The ends lost 6 bases at V and 6 bases at J; junction bases unmatched: 22. Germline CDR1 and CDR2: MDHEN and SYDVKM. The CDR3 is CASSYQWDSEAGDINEQFF. The CDR3 coding sequence is TGTGCCAGCAGCTACCAGTGGGACTCGGAAGCGGGAGACATCAATGAGCAGTTCTTC. The full variable domain, with the rest looked up from reference TRBV28 and TRBJ2-1, is DVKVTQSSRYLVKRTGEKVFLECVQDMDHENMFWYRQDPGLGLRLIYFSYDVKMKEKGDIPEGYSVSREKKERFSLILESASTNQTSMYLCASSYQWDSEAGDINEQFFGPGTRLTVL.

This rearrangement joins TRBV7-2 to TRBJ2-3; 9 bases line up with TRBD1. V lost 2 bases to trimming and J lost 6 bases; unmatched junction nucleotides: 9. This CDR3 contains 16 residues. Germline CDR1 is SGHTA and CDR2 is FQGNSA. DNA for the CDR3: TGTGCCAGCAGCTTACTCGGGGACAGGGTCGGCGATACGCAGTATTTT. This encodes CASSLLGDRVGDTQYF.

This chain joins TRBV6-4 and TRBJ2-7; unclear D gene. Trimming left V 6 bases short and J 4 bases short, with 7 bases between. The CDR3 consists of 11 residues. Per germline, CDR1 MRHNA and CDR2 SNTAGT. The CDR3 nucleotides are TGTGCCAGCAGGGACCGGTACGAGCAGTACTTC. Translated, it gives CASRDRYEQYF.

This chain uses TRBV7-3 with TRBJ1-5; tentative D call: TRBD1 (5 bases). Germline V gene data show CDR1 as SGHTA and CDR2 as FQGTGA. V was pared by 2 bases and J by 8 bases, with 10 bases between. The CDR3 extends over 13 amino acids. CDR3 in amino acids: CASSLGQGEPQHF. In DNA, the CDR3 is TGTGCCAGCAGCTTAGGGCAGGGCGAGCCCCAGCATTTT.

This chain uses TRBV5-6 with TRBJ2-6, with D maybe TRBD2 (6 bases). Germline V lookup: CDR1 SGHDT, CDR2 YYEEEE. Deletions cut 10 bases from V and 4 bases from J, with 18 bases between. This CDR3 contains 15 residues. CDR3 in amino acids: CACYGRGGGANVLTF. The CDR3 nucleotides read TGTGCCTGCTACGGGCGAGGAGGGGGGGCCAACGTCCTGACTTTC.

J is TRBJ1-2 and V is TRBV27, with D uncertain. The CDR3 sequence is 12 residues long. V was pared by 6 bases and J by 4 bases, with 9 bases between. CDR1 is MNHEY, CDR2 SMNVEV, per germline (reference sequence). The CDR3 is CASRTPAYGYTF. The CDR3 nucleotides are TGTGCCAGCAGGACTCCCGCCTATGGCTACACCTTC.

V is TRBV7-6 and J is TRBJ2-7; 8 bases align to TRBD2. The J segment lost 3 bases and the V segment lost 5 bases, leaving 6 bases of the junction unmatched. Germline V CDR1 and CDR2: SGHVS, FNYEAQ. The CDR3 extends over 14 amino acids. This CDR3 reads CASSPPAGGYEQYF. The CDR3 region has the DNA TGTGCCAGCAGCCCCCCGGCGGGGGGCTACGAGCAGTACTTC.

The chain employs TRBV6-5 and TRBJ1-4; 10 bases are a match to TRBD1. V trimming: 5 bases; J trimming: 4 bases; junction bases outside the gene matches: 4. This CDR3 contains 15 residues. From germline, CDR1 is MNHEY and CDR2 SVGAGI. The CDR3 here is CASSPWDRGNEKLFF. In DNA form, the CDR3 reads TGTGCCAGCAGTCCATGGGACAGGGGTAATGAAAAACTGTTTTTT.

The chain carries TRBV2 and TRBJ1-1; 7 bases are a match to TRBD1. V lost 4 bases and J lost 0; bases outside the gene matches: 5. The CDR3 runs 15 residues. CDR1 is SNHLY, CDR2 FYNNEI, per germline. The CDR3 spells CASSATTGVNTEAFF. CDR3 coding DNA: TGTGCCAGCAGTGCCACCACAGGGGTGAACACTGAAGCTTTCTTT.

The sample holds one count of this clone. This sequence joins TRBV5-6 and TRBJ2-7; TRBD1 agrees at 7 bases. The V gene's germline CDR1 is SGHDT and CDR2 YYEEEE. The CDR3 is 15 residues long. V lost 4 bases to trimming and J lost 4 bases; unmatched junction nucleotides: 11. The CDR3 DNA is TGTGCCAGCAGCCATCGGACAGGACTCAGTTACGAGCAGTACTTC. It specifies CASSHRTGLSYEQYF.

In its sample, this clone was seen a few times. The chain combines TRBV6-5 with TRBJ1-4, with TRBD1 matching 8 bases. The CDR3 spans 14 residues. Germline V gene lookup returns CDR1 MNHEY and CDR2 SVGAGI. The V segment lost 3 bases and the J segment 6 bases; nucleotides outside the gene matches: 3. CDR3 DNA: TGTGCCAGCAGTTATAGACAGGGGTATGAAAAACTGTTTTTT. Its translation: CASSYRQGYEKLFF.

The rearrangement joins TRBV27 to TRBJ2-1; a possible D gene is TRBD1 (5 bases). The CDR3 consists of 15 residues. Per germline, CDR1 MNHEY and CDR2 SMNVEV (reference sequence). V was cut by 6 bases and J by 0 bases, with 12 bases left in between. The CDR3: CASRNRLSSYNEQFF. The CDR3 DNA reads TGTGCCAGCAGGAACAGGCTGAGCTCCTACAATGAGCAGTTCTTC.

To note about this clone: The junction departs from germline at one end; a sequencing error may be responsible. V is TRBV5-1 and J is TRBJ2-5; D not resolved. The CDR3 runs to 12 residues. Germline loops: CDR1 SGHRS, CDR2 YFSETQ. CDR3: CASSLNQEIQYF. The CDR3 DNA is TGCGCCAGCAGCTTGAATCAAGAGATCCAGTACTTC.

The V and J genes are TRBV5-1 and TRBJ2-5; TRBD2 matches 7 bases. The assigned J gene may be wrong: the sequence end matches TRBJ2-7 better. This CDR3 has 20 amino acids. CDR1 is SGHRS and CDR2 is YFSETQ in the germline V gene. The CDR3 protein is CASSPRGIWDYLPSSYEQYF. The CDR3 bases are TGCGCCAGCAGCCCCCGCGGCATCTGGGACTACCTCCCCAGCTCCTACGAGCAGTACTTC.

The chain links TRBV5-8 to TRBJ2-7; 11 bases map to TRBD1. The CDR3 is 16 residues long. Germline V gene data show CDR1 as SGHTS and CDR2 as YDEGEE. Unmatched junction bases numbered 19, after V lost 10 bases and J lost 7 bases. The CDR3 protein is CADRERRTGGSREQYF. The CDR3 DNA reads as TGTGCCGACAGGGAGCGACGGACAGGGGGCTCAAGGGAGCAGTACTTC.

This clone occurred once. V gene TRBV7-6 combines with J gene TRBJ2-7; 9 bases agree with TRBD2. Germline CDR1 reads SGHVS; CDR2 reads FNYEAQ. This CDR3 has 15 residues. V trimming: 0 bases; J trimming: 6 bases; junction bases outside the gene matches: 6. CDR3 region: CASSLAQGTSFEQYF. CDR3 DNA sequence: TGTGCCAGCAGCTTAGCGCAAGGGACTAGCTTCGAGCAGTACTTC.

For this clone: Other nucleotide sequences from this sample produce the same CDR3. The rearrangement joins TRBV6-5 to TRBJ1-1; tentatively, D is TRBD1 (6 bases). CDR3 length: 15 amino acids. The germline CDR1 and CDR2 sequences are MNHEY and SVGAGI. V dropped 0 bases and J dropped 0 bases, with 8 bases sitting between them. The CDR3 DNA sequence: TGTGCCAGCAGTTACTCGGGGGCAATGAACACTGAAGCTTTCTTT. It is translated as CASSYSGAMNTEAFF.

The chain uses TRBV11-1 and TRBJ2-7; 8 bases map to TRBD1. Germline V lookup: CDR1 SGHAT, CDR2 FQDESV (reference sequence). This CDR3 contains 16 residues. The trim removed 1 base at V and 7 bases at J, leaving 12 bases unmatched. The CDR3 nucleotides are TGTGCCAGCAGCTTAGAACCGACAGGGGTGACGGGGGAGCAGTACTTC. This sequence encodes CASSLEPTGVTGEQYF.

J is TRBJ2-7 and V is TRBV6-6, with 8 bases fitting TRBD2. This CDR3 region has 14 residues. Germline V lookup: CDR1 MNHNY, CDR2 SVGAGI (reference sequence). V shed 3 bases, J shed 6 bases, and the junction held 7 bases outside the gene matches. The CDR3 loop is CASSYGAGVREQYF. CDR3 DNA: TGTGCCAGCAGTTATGGAGCGGGAGTTCGCGAGCAGTACTTC.

V is TRBV19 and J is TRBJ2-7, with D possibly TRBD1 on 7 matching bases. The germline CDR1 and CDR2 sequences are LNHDA and SQIVND (reference sequence). The CDR3 extends over 16 amino acids. V was pared by 3 bases and J by 5 bases, with 20 bases between. This chain's CDR3 is CASSISAETGRNEQYF. In DNA form, the CDR3 reads TGTGCCAGTAGTATCTCCGCCGAGACAGGGAGGAACGAGCAGTACTTC.

The chain couples TRBV9 to TRBJ1-1; a weak D match, TRBD1 (6 bases). The V and J ends lost 7 bases and 1 base respectively, with 11 bases between them. Germline CDR1 is SGDLS and CDR2 is YYNGEE. The CDR3 totals 13 residues. CDR3 DNA sequence: TGTGCCAGCCGCCGGGACACGAACACTGAAGCTTTCTTT. Amino acid sequence: CASRRDTNTEAFF.

The chain has TRBV5-1 and TRBJ2-7; TRBD1 matches 8 bases. The germline V gene has CDR1 SGHRS and CDR2 YFSETQ. The J segment lost 1 base and the V segment lost 0 bases, leaving 3 bases of the junction unmatched. The length of the CDR3 is 15 residues. The CDR3 reads CASSLAGGASYEQYF. In DNA form, the CDR3 reads TGCGCCAGCAGCTTGGCAGGGGGCGCTTCCTACGAGCAGTACTTC. Full variable domain (rest looked up from reference TRBV5-1 and TRBJ2-7): KAGVTQTPRYLIKTRGQQVTLSCSPISGHRSVSWYQQTPGQGLQFLFEYFSETQRNKGNFPGRFSGRQFSNSRSEMNVSTLELGDSALYLCASSLAGGASYEQYFGPGTRLTVT.

The rearrangement uses TRBV2 and TRBJ2-7; the match to TRBD1 covers 8 bases. V was clipped by 4 bases and J by 7 bases; unmatched bases: 12. The germline V gene encodes CDR1 SNHLY and CDR2 FYNNEI. The CDR3 is 15 residues long. The CDR3 bases are TGTGCCAGCAGTGCTAACCCGGACAGGGCAGGGGAGCAGTACTTC. It codes for CASSANPDRAGEQYF.

The chain uses TRBV6-4 and TRBJ1-2; D is possibly TRBD1 (5 bases). The CDR3 has 13 residues. V shed 9 bases and J shed 0 bases, with 11 bases lying between them. The V gene's germline CDR1 is MRHNA and CDR2 SNTAGT. This CDR3 is CASSQVPNYGYTF. The DNA for the CDR3 is TGTGCCAGTTCACAGGTACCTAACTATGGCTACACCTTC.

The chain couples TRBV7-9 to TRBJ1-2, with 9 bases matching TRBD1. Trimming cost V 4 bases and J 3 bases; bases outside gene matches: 3. There are 14 residues in the CDR3. Germline V gives CDR1 SEHNR, CDR2 FQNEAQ (reference sequence). CDR3 region: CASSSDRGYYGYTF. For the CDR3, the DNA is TGTGCCAGCAGCTCTGACAGGGGGTACTATGGCTACACCTTC.

This chain connects TRBV27 to TRBJ1-3; 7 bases match TRBD1. Germline V CDR1 and CDR2: MNHEY, SMNVEV (reference sequence). CDR3 size: 14 residues. V dropped 5 bases and J dropped 6; count of bases not matched to a gene: 7. CDR3 in DNA: TGTGCCAGCAGTCGCGCCAGGGGGACAAACACCATATATTTT. Encoded protein: CASSRARGTNTIYF.

V usage is TRBV7-3 and J usage is TRBJ2-1; D perhaps matches TRBD2 (6 bases). The V gene lost 3 bases and the J gene lost 14 bases, with 23 bases spanning the gap. The CDR3 is 15 residues long. From germline, CDR1 is SGHTA and CDR2 FQGTGA. The CDR3: CASSFGSATSPTKFF. CDR3 nucleotides: TGTGCCAGCAGCTTTGGGTCTGCAACTAGCCCGACGAAGTTCTTC. Variable domain in full (rest from reference TRBV7-3 and TRBJ2-1): GAGVSQTPSNKVTEKGKYVELRCDPISGHTALYWYRQSLGQGPEFLIYFQGTGAADDSGLPNDRFFAVRPEGSVSTLKIQRTERGDSAVYLCASSFGSATSPTKFFGPGTRLTVL.

The rearrangement uses TRBV7-8 and TRBJ2-1; D is ambiguous. Germline values: CDR1 SGHVS, CDR2 FQNEAQ. Trimming took 4 bases from V and 16 from J, leaving 17 bases between them. CDR3 size: 12 residues. The CDR3 protein is CASSSSRFSYFF. CDR3 DNA: TGTGCCAGCAGCTCCTCTAGATTTTCTTATTTCTTC. Combining the CDR3 with reference TRBV7-8 and TRBJ2-1 gives the whole variable domain GAGVSQSPRYKVAKRGQDVALRCDPISGHVSLFWYQQALGQGPEFLTYFQNEAQLDKSGLPSDRFFAERPEGSVSTLKIQRTQQEDSAVYLCASSSSRFSYFFGPGTRLTVL.

The genes are TRBV9 and TRBJ2-4; 15 bases are a match to TRBD2. Germline CDR1 SGDLS, CDR2 YYNGEE. After removal of 4 bases from V and 7 bases from J, the junction contained 3 bases not matched to a gene. This CDR3 comprises 15 residues. DNA for the CDR3: TGTGCCAGCAGCCCAGGGACTAGCGGGAGGAACATTCAGTACTTC. It encodes CASSPGTSGRNIQYF.

The CDR3 nucleotides are TGTGCCAGTAGTGCGGGAGGAACCTACGAGCAGTACTTC. Translated: CASSAGGTYEQYF. This chain links TRBV19 with TRBJ2-7; TRBD2 aligns across 8 bases. The length of the CDR3 is 13 residues. The V gene end was trimmed by 5 bases and the J gene end by 2 bases; junction bases not matched to a gene: 2. Germline V CDR1 and CDR2: LNHDA, SQIVND (reference sequence).

A word on this clone: Other DNA sequences of this sample code for an identical CDR3. The chain combines TRBV7-9 with TRBJ2-5, with D uncertain. The V and J ends lost 5 bases and 5 bases respectively, with 6 bases between them. Germline V gene sequence: CDR1 SEHNR, CDR2 FQNEAQ (reference sequence). The CDR3 consists of 11 residues. CDR3 in DNA: TGTGCCAGCAGCCCCCGGGAGACCCAGTACTTC. Translation: CASSPRETQYF.